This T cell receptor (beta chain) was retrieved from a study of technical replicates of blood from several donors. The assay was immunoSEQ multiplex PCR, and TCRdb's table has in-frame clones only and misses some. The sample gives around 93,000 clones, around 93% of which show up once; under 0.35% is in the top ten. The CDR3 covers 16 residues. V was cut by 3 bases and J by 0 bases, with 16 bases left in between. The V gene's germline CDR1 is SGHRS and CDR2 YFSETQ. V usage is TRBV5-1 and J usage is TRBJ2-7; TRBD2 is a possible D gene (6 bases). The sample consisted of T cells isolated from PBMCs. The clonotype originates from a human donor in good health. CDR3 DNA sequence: TGCGCCAGCAGCTCCCCAAGCGGGCACAACTCCTACGAGCAGTACTTC. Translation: CASSSPSGHNSYEQYF.